Below, 18 T cell receptor beta chains from the same sample are listed, as sequenced in a study of T cells in Graves' hyperthyroidism and ophthalmopathy. Template material for amplifying TCR beta CDR3 regions consisted of RNA transcripts. TCR CDR3 underwent first-round RT-PCR with the HTBI primer set. TCRdb used MiXCR to reprocess the multiplex PCR reads, holding one entry per CDR3 protein. This table holds 300,000 to 450,000 distinct CDR3 sequences, around 25% found once. The sequencing sample was made of blood. These receptors all stem from a middle-aged man with Graves' hyperthyroidism.

The rearrangement links TRBV7-9 to TRBJ1-1, with TRBD1 identical over 9 bases. The CDR3 spans 15 residues. J lost 4 bases, V lost 1 base, and 4 bases had no gene match. CDR1 SEHNR and CDR2 FQNEAQ come from the germline V gene (reference sequence). CDR3 sequence: CASSLGLTGGTEAFF. The CDR3 region has the DNA TGTGCCAGCAGCTTAGGGTTGACAGGGGGCACTGAAGCTTTCTTT.

At least ten counts were recorded for this clonotype. The chain uses TRBV7-3 and TRBJ2-1; 7 nucleotides align to TRBD1. V lost 5 bases and J lost 9; bases outside the gene matches: 7. There are 13 residues in the CDR3. Germline V gene lookup returns CDR1 SGHTA and CDR2 FQGTGA. This chain's CDR3 is CASSPQQGTEQFF. CDR3 nucleotide sequence: TGTGCCAGCAGCCCACAACAGGGGACTGAGCAGTTCTTC. The whole variable domain, remainder taken from reference TRBV7-3 and TRBJ2-1, is GAGVSQTPSNKVTEKGKYVELRCDPISGHTALYWYRQSLGQGPEFLIYFQGTGAADDSGLPNDRFFAVRPEGSVSTLKIQRTERGDSAVYLCASSPQQGTEQFFGPGTRLTVL.

About this clonotype itself: This may be a read error, as it is one base from a much larger clone. This chain uses TRBV12-3 or TRBV12-4 with TRBJ1-1; TRBD1 might be the D (6 bases). CDR3 length: 16 amino acids. The DNA of the CDR3 is TGTGCCAGCAGTTTAGCCCCAACAGGGAGGAACACTGAAGCTTCCTTT. This sequence encodes CASSLAPTGRNTEASF.

In this sample, this clonotype turned up a few times. This sequence joins TRBV11-2 and TRBJ2-7, with D tentatively TRBD1 or TRBD2 (6 bases each). The germline V gene encodes CDR1 SGHAT and CDR2 FQNNGV. Trimming stripped 5 bases from V and 3 bases from J, with 17 bases between. The CDR3 covers 15 residues. CDR3 coding DNA: TGTGCCAGCAGCATAGGAAGGGGGGAACTCTACGAGCAGTACTTC. Translation gives CASSIGRGELYEQYF.

The rearrangement uses TRBV2 and TRBJ2-3, with D perhaps assigned TRBD1 or TRBD2 (6 bases each). V lost 3 bases to trimming and J lost 6 bases, with 19 bases between them. The CDR3 is made up of 16 amino acids. Germline V gives CDR1 SNHLY, CDR2 FYNNEI. DNA for the CDR3: TGTGCCAGCAGTGATCCCCTAGCGAGAGGGGGGGATACGCAGTATTTT. This gives the protein CASSDPLARGGDTQYF.

A note on this clonotype: This may stem from a read error, because a much larger clone lies one nucleotide away. The genes are TRBV6-5 and TRBJ2-1; possibly TRBD2 for D (5 bases). The CDR3 consists of 15 residues. In germline, CDR1 is MNHEY, CDR2 SVGAGI. Trimming shortened V by 0 bases and J by 12 bases, and 18 bases separated the two germline ends. The CDR3 bases are TGTGCCAGCAGTTACTCGCCCTTGCCGTCAGAGGGGCAGTTCTTC. Its protein product is CASSYSPLPSEGQFF.

In regard to this clonotype: A much larger clonotype is one base distant, so this may be a read error. The chain recombines TRBV12-3 or TRBV12-4 with TRBJ2-3; possible D gene TRBD2, 5 bases. The CDR3 has 15 residues. V lost 6 bases to trimming and J lost 2 bases, with 15 bases between them. The CDR3, as DNA: TGTGCCAGCAGCCCTTGGGCTAGCCCCACAGATACGCAGTATTTT. Translating it yields CASSPWASPTDTQYF.

Comment on this clonotype: Given a much more abundant clone one base away, this may be a read error. The chain has TRBV15 and TRBJ2-1, with D possibly TRBD2 on 5 matching bases. The CDR3 is 11 amino acids. V was trimmed by 10 bases and J by 6 bases, leaving 10 bases between them. Germline assignment: CDR1 LNHNV and CDR2 YYDKDF (reference sequence). The CDR3 DNA sequence: TGTGCCAGCAGAGGGTTCAATGAGCAGTTCTTC. Translating it yields CASRGFNEQFF.

Concerning this clonotype: This may arise from a read error, as a much more abundant clone is one base away. The chain links TRBV28 to TRBJ1-1; TRBD1 matches 8 bases. Germline lookup yields CDR1 MDHEN and CDR2 SYDVKM. Trimming took 5 bases from V and 4 from J; bases not matched to a gene: 9. The CDR3 covers 15 residues. As DNA, the CDR3 is TGTGCCAGCAGTAACCAGGGGGCTGGAATCACTGAAGCTTTCTTT. This codes for CASSNQGAGITEAFF.

This clonotype was counted ten times or more. The chain combines TRBV7-3 with TRBJ2-1, with TRBD1 matching over 11 bases. Germline assignment: CDR1 SGHTA and CDR2 FQGTGA. The CDR3 totals 14 residues. The ends lost 4 bases at V and 8 bases at J; junction bases unmatched: 4. This CDR3 reads CASSWTGQGDEQFF. The CDR3 DNA sequence: TGTGCCAGCAGCTGGACGGGACAGGGGGATGAGCAGTTCTTC.

V and J are TRBV6-1 and TRBJ2-4; maybe TRBD1 (6 bases). Germline CDR1 is MNHNS and CDR2 is SASEGT. Trimming took 1 base from V and 6 from J, leaving 13 bases between them. CDR3 length: 15 amino acids. The CDR3 reads CASSEVFGGGNIQYF. Here the CDR3 DNA reads TGTGCCAGCAGTGAAGTGTTTGGGGGCGGAAACATTCAGTACTTC.

In the case of this clonotype: Being one base from a much bigger clone, this may be a read error. The chain combines TRBV27 with TRBJ2-1, with 10 bases that match TRBD2. Trimming removed 10 bases from V and 4 bases from J; junction bases left unmatched: 7. CDR3 length: 14 amino acids. The germline V gene has CDR1 MNHEY and CDR2 SMNVEV (reference sequence). The CDR3 reads CATGAGGRYNEQFF. The CDR3 region has the DNA TGTGCCACAGGAGCGGGAGGGCGGTACAATGAGCAGTTCTTC.

V and J are TRBV28 and TRBJ1-2; D is uncertain. V lost 10 bases and J 6 bases, leaving 12 bases between the germline ends. This CDR3 has 11 residues. Germline V CDR1 and CDR2: MDHEN, SYDVKM. The CDR3 loop is CATTRLDGYTF. CDR3 DNA: TGTGCCACCACCCGGCTGGATGGCTACACCTTC.

This rearrangement joins TRBV28 to TRBJ1-1; no firm D call. The V end lost 2 bases, the J end lost 0 bases, and 10 bases lay between the germline ends. CDR3 length: 15 amino acids. Per the germline V gene, CDR1 is MDHEN and CDR2 is SYDVKM. As DNA, the CDR3 is TGTGCCAGCAGTTTAAAGGAGGGAATGAACACTGAAGCTTTCTTT. Residues: CASSLKEGMNTEAFF.

This clonotype was counted a single time. J is TRBJ2-7 and V is TRBV15, with 12 bases matching TRBD2. CDR1 and CDR2 from the germline V gene are LNHNV and YYDKDF (reference sequence). CDR3 size: 17 residues. The J segment lost 3 bases and the V segment lost 1 base, leaving 7 bases of the junction unmatched. The CDR3 DNA reads as TGTGCCACCAGCAGAGTGGGGGGACTAGCGGGTTTCTACGAGCAGTACTTC. It specifies CATSRVGGLAGFYEQYF.

This clonotype was picked up a small number of times. The chain has TRBV12-3 or TRBV12-4 and TRBJ1-2, with D tentatively TRBD1 (6 bases). The CDR3 is 13 amino acids. Trimming took 4 bases from V and 7 from J, leaving 13 bases between them. CDR3 in amino acids: CASSSQGWRGYTF. CDR3 in DNA: TGTGCCAGCAGTTCACAGGGATGGCGTGGCTACACCTTC.

This clonotype has ten or more counts. This chain uses TRBV11-2 with TRBJ2-1, with D hard to call. V shed 5 bases and J shed 9 bases, with 23 bases lying between them. The CDR3 loop spans 16 amino acids. Germline V gives CDR1 SGHAT, CDR2 FQNNGV. In DNA, the CDR3 is TGTGCCAGCAGCCCAGTATTCGGGCCCAACCCCAGTGAGCAGTTCTTC. It codes for CASSPVFGPNPSEQFF.

This clonotype was counted between two and nine times. The V gene is TRBV20-1, the J gene TRBJ2-5; D might be TRBD2 (6 bases). Germline values: CDR1 DFQATT, CDR2 SNEGSKA (reference sequence). The length of the CDR3 is 12 residues. V was cut by 6 bases and J by 0 bases, with 8 bases left in between. The CDR3 bases are TGCAGTGCGCAGCGGGACCAAGAGACCCAGTACTTC. Amino acids: CSAQRDQETQYF.